This T cell receptor (beta chain) originates from a study of cytomegalovirus exposure and HLA in healthy donors. Note on this clone: Its cognate antigen is unknown.

PCR amplification relied on 60 Vbeta primers (plus 13 Jbeta primers). Method: immunoSEQ multiplex PCR; TCRdb's copy keeps in-frame clones and lacks some. The sample contains approximately 91,000 clones, around 67% of which appear only once. This CDR3 has 11 amino acids. CDR1 is SQVTM and CDR2 is ANQGSEA in the germline V gene. J gave up 9 bases and V 0 bases, and 1 base lay outside the gene matches. Study results and caveats: Common viral pathogens seemed, in a later analysis, to connect with several of the most significant clusters. In a later analysis, more than 15,000 TCR beta sequences were associated with HLA alleles at 0.05 false discovery rate. Many donors shared some public TCRs, even though most TCR sequences were rare. The study recorded more than 150 TCR beta chains that were cytomegalovirus-associated.

The TCR comes from a human donor in good health. Material: PBMCs. The gene calls are TRBV29-1 and TRBJ2-5; 7 bases are shared with TRBD1. CDR3 DNA sequence: TGCAGCGTTGAAGATGGGACAGCCCAGTACTTC. Translation gives CSVEDGTAQYF.